The TCR beta chain described here comes from a study of OX40 agonist ivuxolimab in advanced cancers. Study-level background: Hepatocellular carcinoma, melanoma, renal cell or head and neck cancer was diagnosed in the dose-escalation patients. Earlier treatment with anti-PD-1, anti-PD-L1 or anti-CTLA-4 was permitted, and around 43% had received some. The study's findings and limits: Circulating CD4+ and CD8+ T cells showed clonal expansion by week 6 at 0.1 to 3.0 mg/kg.

This clone occurred once. The antigen is unknown. Trimming removed 5 bases from V and 3 bases from J, with 10 bases in between. The CDR3 contains 13 residues. The V gene's germline CDR1 is SGHTA and CDR2 FQGTGA. This table comes from immunoSEQ multiplex PCR, and its TCRdb copy is limited to in-frame clones, with some not included. This table holds 98,000 or so clones, less than 90% found once. The J gene is TRBJ1-1, the V gene TRBV7-3; D ambiguous. The TCR comes from an adult with an advanced solid tumor such as melanoma, head and neck, liver or kidney cancer. The sample here was CD4+ or CD8+ T cells sorted from blood, taken in a trial of the OX40 agonist ivuxolimab. The CDR3 loop reads CASSRTWDTEAFF. In DNA, the CDR3 is TGTGCCAGCAGCCGGACTTGGGACACTGAAGCTTTCTTT.